Listed below are T cell receptor beta chains from one sample, sequenced in a study of patients and donors after allogeneic stem cell transplantation. TCRdb reprocessed the RT-PCR reads via MiXCR and lists one record per CDR3 protein. The profile shows about a million distinct CDR3 sequences, roughly 18% of them singletons. Sequencing was carried out using blood, either unsorted or a sorted T cell fraction (not recorded which). The receptors stem from a human donor who was either an allogeneic HSCT recipient or a stem cell or donor lymphocyte infusion donor (not recorded which). It is not recorded whose cells these are; they may come from a transplant donor. CDR3s include the opening cysteine and the closing phenylalanine or tryptophan. The order of the fields is CDR3 length, V gene, CDR3 protein.

14 | TRBV9 | CASSTGTYYNEQFF
15 | TRBV20-1 | CSARDSLRSNYGYTF
16 | TRBV6-1 | CASSTARTGGSYEQYF
13 | TRBV30 | CAWIFRGKDTQYF
15 | TRBV12-3/TRBV12-4 | CASTLGQSSTDTQYF
13 | TRBV7-2 | CASSLDWGGGYTF
16 | TRBV27 | CASSLSTSGAAETQYF
14 | TRBV15 | CATSRDQGNEKLFF
20 | TRBV11-1 | CASSLAAGQRYSSYNSPLHF
17 | TRBV11-2 | CASSLGYWTPLYNEQFF
13 | TRBV10-3 | CAIRGDIQETQYF
13 | TRBV18 | CASSPLLNNEQFF
15 | TRBV21-1 | CASSTPAGDYNEQFF
13 | TRBV20-1 | CSASTRDRVEAFF
17 | TRBV12-3/TRBV12-4 | CASRMAAGALGTGELFF
16 | TRBV5-1 | CASSLPGQSGANVLTF
16 | TRBV6-2/TRBV6-3 | CASSSTRGFVVGKAFF
13 | TRBV24-1 | CATSGAKNTEAFF
17 | TRBV12-3/TRBV12-4 | CASSPASGVAGYNEQFF
14 | TRBV6-1 | CASRSTGFGETQYF